A single sample is the source of the 31 T cell receptor beta chains below, sequenced in a study of T-cell reconstitution after alpha-beta-depleted transplantation in children. Preparation of the TCRbeta library was carried out with unique molecular identifiers. TCRdb ran MiXCR on the PCR reads and lists one entry per CDR3 protein. The sample includes roughly 790,000 distinct CDR3 sequences, 16% of them seen just once. Sequenced here: PBMCs, mostly from graft donor cells, sampled 360 days after TCRalphabeta/CD19-depleted stem cell transplant. These receptors all come from a male patient between 10 and 17 years old who had a stem cell transplant for acute lymphoblastic leukemia, so the T cells may come from the graft donor.

The V and J genes are TRBV5-1 and TRBJ2-7, with 9 bases fitting TRBD2. After removal of 4 bases from V and 4 bases from J, the junction contained 6 bases not matched to a gene. The CDR3 has 14 residues. CDR1 is SGHRS, CDR2 YFSETQ, per germline. The CDR3 nucleotides read TGCGCCAGCAGCAAGGCGGGAGGGGCTTACGAGCAGTACTTC. It codes for CASSKAGGAYEQYF.

The V and J genes are TRBV6-1 and TRBJ1-1; TRBD1 agrees at 7 bases. The CDR3 runs 14 residues. V lost 6 bases to trimming and J lost 1 base; unmatched junction nucleotides: 5. Germline V gives CDR1 MNHNS, CDR2 SASEGT. The CDR3 here is CASSRGQQNTEAFF. The CDR3 region has the DNA TGTGCCAGCAGCCGGGGACAGCAGAACACTGAAGCTTTCTTT.

The rearrangement joins TRBV15 to TRBJ1-2; D uncertain. Germline CDR1 is LNHNV and CDR2 is YYDKDF (reference sequence). The CDR3 loop spans 14 amino acids. The germline V and J ends were trimmed by 0 bases and 4 bases, with 9 bases remaining between them. The CDR3, as DNA: TGTGCCACCAGCAGAGATCAGAGCCTCTATGGCTACACCTTC. Protein: CATSRDQSLYGYTF.

This clonotype was detected ten times or more. The chain has TRBV5-1 and TRBJ2-7, with D hard to call. The length of the CDR3 is 13 residues. Germline V gene lookup returns CDR1 SGHRS and CDR2 YFSETQ. V lost 7 bases and J lost 4, with 15 bases in between. The CDR3 loop reads CASGTPGVYEQYF. The CDR3 DNA reads TGCGCCAGCGGCACTCCAGGCGTTTACGAGCAGTACTTC.

This clonotype was seen only a few times. The chain links TRBV15 to TRBJ2-7, with 15 bases identical to TRBD2. Germline V lookup: CDR1 LNHNV, CDR2 YYDKDF (reference sequence). This CDR3 is built from 16 residues. Trimming removed 5 bases from V and 4 bases from J; junction bases left unmatched: 6. This chain's CDR3 is CATSRSGLAGGYEQYF. CDR3 in DNA: TGTGCCACCAGCCGATCGGGACTAGCGGGAGGTTACGAGCAGTACTTC.

The CDR3 nucleotides read TGTGCCAGCAGCCATAGCCCGGGACACCGCGGCACTGAAGCTTTCTTT. Amino acids: CASSHSPGHRGTEAFF. The J gene is TRBJ1-1, the V gene TRBV7-9; D perhaps matches TRBD1 (6 bases). The CDR3 consists of 16 residues. V gave up 5 bases and J gave up 4 bases, with 20 bases separating them. Per the germline V gene, CDR1 is SEHNR and CDR2 is FQNEAQ (reference sequence).

J is TRBJ1-1 and V is TRBV5-1; 7 bases line up with TRBD1. Germline CDR1 is SGHRS and CDR2 is YFSETQ. The CDR3 covers 14 residues. J was trimmed by 3 bases and V by 0 bases; bases with no gene match: 2. This CDR3 is CASSLAGTDTEAFF. In DNA form, the CDR3 reads TGCGCCAGCAGCTTGGCCGGGACAGACACTGAAGCTTTCTTT.

This clonotype was detected a few times. The gene calls are TRBV25-1 and TRBJ2-7; D might be TRBD2 (6 bases). V lost 5 bases and J 2 bases, leaving 22 bases between the germline ends. The germline gives CDR1 MGHDK, CDR2 SYGVNS. The CDR3 consists of 17 residues. This chain's CDR3 is CASSTRDFLYSTYEQYF. In nucleotides, the CDR3 is TGTGCCAGCAGTACGCGGGACTTCCTCTACTCTACCTACGAGCAGTACTTC.

The rearrangement joins TRBV7-8 to TRBJ2-4; D is ambiguous. V lost 1 base to trimming and J lost 6 bases, with 19 bases between them. The germline CDR1 and CDR2 sequences are SGHVS and FQNEAQ. This CDR3 has 17 amino acids. The CDR3 nucleotides are TGTGCCAGCAGCTTAGTGTGGACCGCGTCTTCGCGAAACATTCAGTACTTC. It encodes CASSLVWTASSRNIQYF.

This clonotype occurred a few times. The chain uses TRBV28 and TRBJ1-3, with D possibly being TRBD1 (6 bases). Germline V gene sequence: CDR1 MDHEN, CDR2 SYDVKM. Trimming removed 5 bases at V and 0 bases at J, with 14 bases between. This CDR3 is built from 16 residues. In DNA form, the CDR3 reads TGTGCCAGCAGTCCCGGGGGCGCAGTCTCTGGAAACACCATATATTTT. This gives the protein CASSPGGAVSGNTIYF. Complete variable domain (other parts from reference TRBV28 and TRBJ1-3): DVKVTQSSRYLVKRTGEKVFLECVQDMDHENMFWYRQDPGLGLRLIYFSYDVKMKEKGDIPEGYSVSREKKERFSLILESASTNQTSMYLCASSPGGAVSGNTIYFGEGSWLTVV.

This sequence joins TRBV12-3 or TRBV12-4 and TRBJ1-2; the D gene is possibly TRBD1 (6 bases). The CDR3 has 15 amino acids. V was pared by 1 base and J by 2 bases, with 11 bases between. The CDR3 loop reads CASSLGGRLNYGYTF. CDR3 coding DNA: TGTGCCAGCAGTTTAGGGGGGCGGTTAAACTATGGCTACACCTTC.

This sequence joins TRBV20-1 and TRBJ2-7; D may correspond to TRBD1 or TRBD2 (6 bases each). This CDR3 is built from 12 residues. Germline V lookup: CDR1 DFQATT, CDR2 SNEGSKA (reference sequence). Trimming shortened V by 7 bases and J by 2 bases, and 12 bases separated the two germline ends. The CDR3 DNA reads TGCAGTGGAGTTCGGGGGCCCTACGAGCAGTACTTC. It encodes CSGVRGPYEQYF.

V is TRBV29-1 and J is TRBJ2-7; 7 bases map to TRBD1. Germline V CDR1 and CDR2: SQVTM, ANQGSEA. This CDR3 region has 16 residues. The V and J ends lost 2 bases and 3 bases, in that order; junction bases with no gene match: 13. This CDR3 is CSVELGQHFNVYEQYF. In DNA form, the CDR3 reads TGCAGCGTTGAATTGGGACAGCATTTTAACGTCTACGAGCAGTACTTC.

The chain combines TRBV9 with TRBJ2-7; the D is unclear. CDR3 length: 15 residues. Germline assignment: CDR1 SGDLS and CDR2 YYNGEE. The V end lost 0 bases, the J end lost 3 bases, and 13 bases lay between the germline ends. CDR3 region: CASSVESGARYEQYF. The CDR3 DNA is TGTGCCAGCAGCGTAGAGTCCGGAGCCCGCTACGAGCAGTACTTC.

This sequence joins TRBV15 and TRBJ1-1; D unclear. Germline CDR1 LNHNV, CDR2 YYDKDF (reference sequence). V was trimmed by 1 base and J by 10 bases, leaving 13 bases between them. CDR3 length equals 13 residues. Here the CDR3 DNA reads TGTGCCACCAGCAGAGCCATTAGGGAGGTAGCTTTCTTT. This sequence encodes CATSRAIREVAFF.

The table lists this clonotype with a few counts. V is TRBV12-3 or TRBV12-4 and J is TRBJ2-5; TRBD2 might be the D (5 bases). Between the trimmed V and J ends, which lost 3 bases and 2 bases, there was a span of 16 bases. The CDR3 totals 16 residues. The CDR3 sequence is CASSFPHLGVQETQYF. CDR3 nucleotide sequence: TGTGCCAGCAGTTTTCCGCACCTCGGGGTTCAAGAGACCCAGTACTTC.

This clonotype was counted at least ten times. The rearrangement joins TRBV29-1 to TRBJ2-1; TRBD2 agrees at 13 bases. Germline V gene data show CDR1 as SQVTM and CDR2 as ANQGSEA. The CDR3 runs 15 residues. V was clipped by 5 bases and J by 4 bases; unmatched bases: 5. CDR3 DNA sequence: TGCAGCGTTCTGGGGACTAGCGGGAATTACAATGAGCAGTTCTTC. This translates into CSVLGTSGNYNEQFF.

This clonotype turned up a few times. The genes are TRBV4-1 and TRBJ2-7; 10 positions match TRBD2. The CDR3 has 17 residues. CDR1 is MGHRA and CDR2 is YSYEKL in the germline V gene. V dropped 3 bases and J dropped 4; count of bases not matched to a gene: 12. DNA for the CDR3: TGCGCCAGCAGCCACCTGCTAGGGACTAGCGCCCATTACGAGCAGTACTTC. Translation gives CASSHLLGTSAHYEQYF.

CDR3 residues: CASSLTVPTTYEQYF. The CDR3 bases are TGCGCCAGCAGCTTGACAGTACCTACAACCTACGAGCAGTACTTC. The chain employs TRBV5-1 and TRBJ2-7, with D unresolved. There are 15 residues in the CDR3. V shed 1 base and J shed 2 bases, with 13 bases lying between them. Germline V gene lookup returns CDR1 SGHRS and CDR2 YFSETQ.

This clonotype was seen more than once but under ten times. The genes are TRBV20-1 and TRBJ2-3; D remains unclear. The V end lost 5 bases, the J end lost 2 bases, and 14 bases lay between the germline ends. Per germline, CDR1 DFQATT and CDR2 SNEGSKA (reference sequence). The CDR3 runs 14 residues. CDR3 sequence: CSAPRLSTTDTQYF. The CDR3 coding sequence is TGCAGTGCTCCTCGGTTGTCCACCACAGATACGCAGTATTTT.

The rearrangement links TRBV27 to TRBJ2-2; TRBD2 aligns across 8 bases. The junction had 12 bases not matched to a gene; V was cut back by 1 base and J by 5 bases. There are 18 residues in the CDR3. In germline, CDR1 is MNHEY, CDR2 SMNVEV (reference sequence). CDR3 sequence reads: CASSLLASGLLGTGELFF. The CDR3 bases are TGTGCCAGCAGTTTATTGGCTAGCGGGCTTCTGGGTACCGGGGAGCTGTTTTTT.

The chain uses TRBV5-1 and TRBJ1-4; 8 bases match TRBD1. The germline V gene encodes CDR1 SGHRS and CDR2 YFSETQ. The V gene end was trimmed by 4 bases and the J gene end by 1 base; junction bases not matched to a gene: 18. The CDR3 runs to 20 residues. DNA of the CDR3: TGCGCCAGCAGCAGACGAACTCAGACAGGGGTTAGAGGAACTAATGAAAAACTGTTTTTT. Amino acids: CASSRRTQTGVRGTNEKLFF.

V gene TRBV5-1 combines with J gene TRBJ1-2; possibly TRBD1 for D (6 bases). Between the trimmed V and J ends, which lost 3 bases and 7 bases, there was a span of 13 bases. CDR3 length: 13 amino acids. Germline CDR1 reads SGHRS; CDR2 reads YFSETQ. CDR3 bases: TGCGCCAGCAGCTATACCCGGGGGGCTGGCTACACCTTC. It codes for CASSYTRGAGYTF.

The V and J genes are TRBV18 and TRBJ1-5; TRBD1 matches at 7 bases. The CDR3 consists of 15 residues. Germline trimming cut 2 bases from V and 4 bases from J; bases unmatched to any gene: 5. Germline CDR1 and CDR2: KGHSH and LQKENI. The CDR3, as DNA: TGTGCCAGCTCACCAGGGACAGATGGAAATCAGCCCCAGCATTTT. It specifies CASSPGTDGNQPQHF.

This clonotype has ten or more counts. The chain employs TRBV30 and TRBJ2-4, with 11 bases that match TRBD1. The CDR3 is 18 amino acids. Germline V gene sequence: CDR1 GTSNPN, CDR2 SVGIG (reference sequence). J was trimmed by 0 bases and V by 2 bases; bases with no gene match: 9. CDR3 loop: CAWSPGTGGRKAKNIQYF. CDR3 sequence (DNA): TGTGCCTGGAGTCCCGGGACAGGGGGGCGCAAAGCCAAAAACATTCAGTACTTC.

This clonotype was picked up a small number of times. The V gene is TRBV4-1, the J gene TRBJ2-1; D remains ambiguous. Germline CDR1 MGHRA, CDR2 YSYEKL. CDR3 size: 14 residues. Trimming pared 0 bases from V and 5 bases from J, leaving 8 bases between. This CDR3 is CASSQDPSDNEQFF. The CDR3 DNA follows: TGCGCCAGCAGCCAAGATCCGTCAGACAATGAGCAGTTCTTC.

The chain has TRBV27 and TRBJ1-5, with TRBD1 identical over 9 bases. V shed 2 bases, J shed 2 bases, and the junction held 4 bases outside the gene matches. This CDR3 spans 16 amino acids. Germline V gene data show CDR1 as MNHEY and CDR2 as SMNVEV (reference sequence). The CDR3 sequence: CASSLDRGIGNQPQHF. CDR3 coding DNA: TGTGCCAGCAGTTTAGACAGGGGGATCGGCAATCAGCCCCAGCATTTT.

This rearrangement joins TRBV5-6 to TRBJ1-2, with a weak D call TRBD1 (6 bases). The CDR3 consists of 16 residues. The ends were cut back, 5 bases at V and 1 base at J, with 18 bases in the middle. Germline V lookup: CDR1 SGHDT, CDR2 YYEEEE. As DNA, the CDR3 is TGTGCCAGCAGTATAAATCTAAGGGGGGTTAACTATGGCTACACCTTC. This translates into CASSINLRGVNYGYTF.

This clonotype was found many times. V is TRBV4-1 and J is TRBJ2-7; D is perhaps TRBD1 (6 bases). The CDR3 covers 14 residues. CDR1 and CDR2 from the germline V gene are MGHRA and YSYEKL. The V end lost 2 bases, the J end lost 5 bases, and 13 bases lay between the germline ends. The CDR3 loop reads CASSQWARGDEQYF. The CDR3 DNA is TGCGCCAGCAGCCAATGGGCCAGGGGCGACGAGCAGTACTTC.

This clonotype showed up just a few times. The chain joins TRBV7-3 to TRBJ2-1, with 12 bases fitting TRBD2. V trimming: 3 bases; J trimming: 3 bases; junction bases outside the gene matches: 9. The length of the CDR3 is 18 residues. Germline V gives CDR1 SGHTA, CDR2 FQGTGA. The CDR3 reads CASSFLAGGPGYYNEQFF. In DNA form, the CDR3 reads TGTGCCAGCAGCTTCCTAGCGGGAGGGCCGGGGTACTACAATGAGCAGTTCTTC.

The V and J genes are TRBV25-1 and TRBJ2-7, with 9 bases identical to TRBD2. With V trimmed by 0 bases and J by 5 bases, 5 bases remained unmatched. The CDR3 length is 15 residues. Germline-derived CDR1 and CDR2 are MGHDK and SYGVNS. The CDR3 loop reads CASSEYKRGRDEQYF. CDR3 nucleotide sequence: TGTGCCAGCAGTGAATATAAGCGCGGGAGGGACGAGCAGTACTTC.